This is a list of T cell receptor beta chains from one sample in a study of B cell selection in AIRE deficiency. The protocol was immunoSEQ multiplex PCR, while the TCRdb copy is restricted to in-frame clones and leaves out a portion. The data contain about 18,000 clones, 85% to 95% of them singletons. The sequenced sample consisted of CD4+CD25+ Tregs sorted from PBMCs. These receptor sequences come from a human donor in good health. The CDR3 runs from the conserved cysteine through the conserved F or W. Fields, in order: CDR3 length, V gene, J gene, clone size, CDR3 protein. The size field is filled for only some rows; it gives once, few, many or a size class.

>12|TRBV10-3|TRBJ2-7|-
CAISRQGGEQYF
>15|TRBV7-2|TRBJ1-6|-
CASSPGQGTLSPLHF
>15|TRBV18|TRBJ2-3|-
CASSPVAGGRDTQYF
>14|TRBV7-6|TRBJ2-7|-
CASSLREPPYEQYF
>13|TRBV29-1|TRBJ2-3|-
CSVELGPTDTQYF
>13|TRBV5-4|TRBJ1-1|-
CASSLMWSAEAFF
>14|TRBV18|TRBJ1-2|-
CASSPPSEAYGYTF
>16|TRBV28|TRBJ2-1|-
CASSRTSGRAENEQFF
>17|TRBV5-1|TRBJ2-1|once
CASSFPPGTSVYNEQFF
>16|TRBV5-1|TRBJ1-6|-
CASSLSRQVGSSPLHF
>16|TRBV5-1|TRBJ2-7|once
CASSPRGPGYSYEQYF
>18|TRBV5-1|TRBJ1-1|-
CASSLARGQPSTNTEAFF
>14|TRBV21-1|TRBJ2-3|-
CASSKGTATDTQYF
>14|TRBV19|TRBJ2-1|-
CASKRTGGRNEQFF
>18|TRBV7-2|TRBJ2-3|-
CASSFLGTSGRATDTQYF
>16|TRBV18|TRBJ2-7|-
CASSPQTAGVGYEQYF
>13|TRBV5-4|TRBJ2-1|-
CASSLHLSNEQFF
>19|TRBV2|TRBJ2-7|-
CASSGGRPSGRPLRDEQYF
>14|TRBV2|TRBJ1-5|-
CASQGRGGHQPQHF
>15|TRBV6-6|TRBJ2-7|once
CASSYSTGGSYEQYF
>17|TRBV4-2|TRBJ2-4|-
CASSQVTSGLAKNIQYF
>14|TRBV11-2|TRBJ1-6|-
CASSFTGTNSPLHF
>13|TRBV2|TRBJ1-1|-
CASTTGGPGEAFF
>15|TRBV6-6|TRBJ2-7|few
CASSYSRDRGYEQYF
>13|TRBV28|TRBJ1-2|-
CASSPGQGYGYTF
>14|TRBV10-3|TRBJ1-2|-
CAISGQMTGGGYTF
>16|TRBV6-6|TRBJ2-4|-
CASSYSPGAGKNIQYF
>15|TRBV11-1|TRBJ1-2|-
CASSVQGRRYYGYTF
>16|TRBV9|TRBJ2-3|-
CASSVGTSGRTDTQYF
>16|TRBV7-9|TRBJ2-7|-
CASSLLGLAGVGEQYF
>12|TRBV6-1|TRBJ2-7|-
CATHGTVYEQYF
>12|TRBV29-1|TRBJ2-5|-
CSARDSLETQYF
>15|TRBV27|TRBJ1-5|-
CASSPRAGSFQPQHF
>18|TRBV28|TRBJ2-7|-
CASSSAGLGGPSPYEQYF
>13|TRBV25-1|TRBJ1-1|-
CASTQGENTEAFF
>15|TRBV6-5|TRBJ2-7|-
CASSYSVKGSKEQYF
>17|TRBV4-2|TRBJ2-3|-
CASSPQLGGGGTDTQYF
>12|TRBV19|TRBJ2-4|-
CASSPGVGNQYF
>14|TRBV9|TRBJ1-2|once
CASSADFATFTGTF
>14|TRBV5-1|TRBJ1-1|once
CASSLDRARTEAFF
>11|TRBV20-1|TRBJ2-7|-
CSASNRGEQYF
>16|TRBV5-1|TRBJ2-1|-
CASSLGGGSSYNEQFF
>14|TRBV11-2|TRBJ2-7|-
CASAGTSGIYEQYF
>15|TRBV6-6|TRBJ1-5|-
CASSRGTTTLQPQHF
>19|TRBV6-4|TRBJ2-1|-
CASRRDLGGLGSFYNEQFF
>15|TRBV23-1|TRBJ1-5|-
CASSQEGGEDQPQHF
>17|TRBV10-3|TRBJ1-2|-
CAISVPSTGPANYGYTF
>15|TRBV2|TRBJ1-2|medium-sized
CASSAGTGYNYGYTF
>13|TRBV18|TRBJ1-2|-
CASSPRAEGGYTF
>14|TRBV29-1|TRBJ2-3|once
CSVLRTGRTDTQYF
>19|TRBV28|TRBJ2-1|-
CASSLPSGGWTGSYNEQFF
>12|TRBV7-9|TRBJ2-7|few
CASSSGRYEQYF
>14|TRBV2|TRBJ2-1|-
CASSERTLNNEQFF
>15|TRBV5-4|TRBJ2-3|-
CASSSTGAVTDTQYF
>12|TRBV28|TRBJ2-1|-
CASQEGYNEQFF
>14|TRBV27|TRBJ1-1|-
CASSLYTENTEAFF
>15|TRBV28|TRBJ2-7|-
CASSPSGSPPYEQYF
>18|TRBV4-2|TRBJ2-1|-
CASSRGPQGTGGYNEQFF
>14|TRBV7-2|TRBJ2-1|-
CASSLKAAYNEQFF